This record concerns one T cell receptor beta chain sequence. The antigen is not known. Deletions cut 0 bases from V and 0 bases from J, with 15 bases between. The germline gives CDR1 SEHNR, CDR2 FQNEAQ (reference sequence). This CDR3 comprises 18 residues. This sample is drawn from a study of T cell responses to AZD1222 COVID-19 vaccine. Study-wide results and caveats: Seropositive AZD1222 recipients at baseline numbered only six or seven. Clonal diversity may have been underestimated in mostly white British donors. Targets within unmutated variant regions were reportedly found for nearly half of spike-specific TCRs. Vaccine-associated CD4 TCRs spanned spike, dominant at 160-218 and 743-854.

This table comes from immunoSEQ multiplex PCR, and its TCRdb copy is limited to in-frame clones, with some not included. The data show 110,000 to 150,000 clones, about 91% seen once. The clonotype was recovered from an adult in good health. The input for sequencing was peripheral blood, taken on day 0 of AZD1222 vaccination. The rearrangement links TRBV7-9 to TRBJ1-5, with D possibly being TRBD1 (5 bases). The CDR3 DNA reads as TGTGCCAGCAGCTTAGCGCAAAGGGGTACCAATAGCAATCAGCCCCAGCATTTT. It codes for CASSLAQRGTNSNQPQHF. Looking up the rest from reference TRBV7-9 and TRBJ1-5 gives the full variable domain: DTGVSQNPRHKITKRGQNVTFRCDPISEHNRLYWYRQTLGQGPEFLTYFQNEAQLEKSRLLSDRFSAERPKGSFSTLEIQRTEQGDSAMYLCASSLAQRGTNSNQPQHFGDGTRLSIL.